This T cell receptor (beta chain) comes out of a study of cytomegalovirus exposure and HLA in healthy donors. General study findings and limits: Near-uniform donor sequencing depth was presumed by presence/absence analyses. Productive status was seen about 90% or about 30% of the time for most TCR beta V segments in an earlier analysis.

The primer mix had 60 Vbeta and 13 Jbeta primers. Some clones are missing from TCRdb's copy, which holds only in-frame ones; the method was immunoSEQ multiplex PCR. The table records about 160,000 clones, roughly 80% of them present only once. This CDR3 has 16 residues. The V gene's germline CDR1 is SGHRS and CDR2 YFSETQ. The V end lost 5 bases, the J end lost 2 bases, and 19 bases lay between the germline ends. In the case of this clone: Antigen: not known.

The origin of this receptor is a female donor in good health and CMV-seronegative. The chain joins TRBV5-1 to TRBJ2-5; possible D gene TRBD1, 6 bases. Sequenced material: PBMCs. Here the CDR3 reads CASSLMGASEQETQYF. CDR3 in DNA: TGCGCCAGCAGTCTAATGGGGGCCAGCGAGCAAGAGACCCAGTACTTC. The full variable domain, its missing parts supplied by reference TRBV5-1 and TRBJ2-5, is KAGVTQTPRYLIKTRGQQVTLSCSPISGHRSVSWYQQTPGQGLQFLFEYFSETQRNKGNFPGRFSGRQFSNSRSEMNVSTLELGDSALYLCASSLMGASEQETQYFGPGTRLLVL.